This T cell receptor beta chain originates from a study of shared clonotypes between healthy human individuals. Here immunoSEQ multiplex PCR was the method, and the copy in TCRdb shows in-frame clones only, minus some. The sample yields some 800,000 clones, approximately 92% seen once. In germline, CDR1 is SGHAT, CDR2 FQNNGV. The junction had 3 bases not matched to a gene; V was cut back by 1 base and J by 2 bases. CDR3 length: 17 residues. It was CD45RO-negative cells, positively selected for CCR7, that made up naive CD8 cells, with terminally differentiated effector memory CD45RA+ cells excluded. Sequencing was carried out using naive CD8+ T cells sorted from blood. The chain employs TRBV11-2 and TRBJ2-1; 12 bases agree with TRBD2. This clonotype originated in a man between 25 and 39 years old in good health. This CDR3 reads CASSLGTSGETYNEQFF. For the CDR3, the DNA is TGTGCCAGCAGCTTAGGGACTAGCGGGGAAACCTACAATGAGCAGTTCTTC.